This entry features one TCR beta chain sequence. Its antigen is unknown. The CDR3 extends over 13 amino acids. The germline gives CDR1 MDHEN, CDR2 SYDVKM. V shed 5 bases and J shed 5 bases, with 12 bases lying between them. Amplification used 60 Vbeta primers and 13 Jbeta primers. Here immunoSEQ multiplex PCR was the method, and the copy in TCRdb shows in-frame clones only, minus some. This table holds approximately 84,000 clones, around four fifths found once. This sample was included in a study of cytomegalovirus exposure and HLA in healthy donors. Study results and limitations: After further analysis at a later stage, 16,951 TCR beta sequences were associated with HLA alleles at 0.05 false discovery rate. Differences between HLA loci emerged in a later analysis of TCR association rates, with DRB1 most and HLA-C fewest. For TCR beta chains, V- and J-gene trimming was later linked to a missense DCLRE1C variant. Later on, analysis showed that most CMV-associated TCR beta chains appeared to be HLA-restricted.

Sample: PBMCs. The sequence derives from a male donor in good health and CMV-seropositive. The chain has TRBV28 and TRBJ1-1; a weak D match, TRBD1 (6 bases). The DNA of the CDR3 is TGTGCCAGCAGTACTCAGGGGCGGACTGAAGCTTTCTTT. Encoded protein: CASSTQGRTEAFF.